Sequencing of this TCR beta chain was carried out in a study of T cell changes during pregnancy in multiple sclerosis. This CDR3 comprises 15 residues. J gave up 2 bases and V 8 bases, and 9 bases lay outside the gene matches. Germline CDR1 MDHEN, CDR2 SYDVKM. TCRdb's copy holds only in-frame clones and misses some; the assay was immunoSEQ multiplex PCR. Of tens of thousands of clones detected, around nine tenths appear once; the ten largest clones hold approximately 2%. The V gene is TRBV28, the J gene TRBJ1-1; 9 bases are a match to TRBD1. The sequence came from a female donor in good health, enrolled as a control in a pregnancy study. Sequences were derived from peripheral blood, sampled in the second trimester of pregnancy. As DNA, the CDR3 is TGTGCCAGCCGGGCACCGGGACAGGGAAACACTGAAGCTTTCTTT. It yields the protein CASRAPGQGNTEAFF.